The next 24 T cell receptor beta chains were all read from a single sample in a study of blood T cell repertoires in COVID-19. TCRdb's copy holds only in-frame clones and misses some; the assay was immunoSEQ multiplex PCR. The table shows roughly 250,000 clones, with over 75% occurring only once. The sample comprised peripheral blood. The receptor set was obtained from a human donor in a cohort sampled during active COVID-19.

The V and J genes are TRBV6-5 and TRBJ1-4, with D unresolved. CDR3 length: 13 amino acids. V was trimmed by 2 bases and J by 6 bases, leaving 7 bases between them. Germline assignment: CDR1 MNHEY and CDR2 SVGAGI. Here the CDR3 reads CASSYSVDEKLFF. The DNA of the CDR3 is TGTGCCAGCAGTTACAGCGTGGATGAAAAACTGTTTTTT.

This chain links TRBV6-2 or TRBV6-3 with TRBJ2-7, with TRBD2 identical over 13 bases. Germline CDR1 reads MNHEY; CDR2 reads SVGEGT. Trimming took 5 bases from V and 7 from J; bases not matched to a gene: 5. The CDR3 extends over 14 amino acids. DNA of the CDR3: TGTGCCAGCAGTAGCCCGGGACTAGCGGGGGAGCAGTACTTC. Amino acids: CASSSPGLAGEQYF.

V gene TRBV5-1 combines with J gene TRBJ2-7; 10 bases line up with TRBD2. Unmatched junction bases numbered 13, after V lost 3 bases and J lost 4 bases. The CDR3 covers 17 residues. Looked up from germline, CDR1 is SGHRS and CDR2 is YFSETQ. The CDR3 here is CASSSERQLAGYYEQYF. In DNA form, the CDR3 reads TGCGCCAGCAGCTCGGAAAGGCAACTAGCGGGATATTACGAGCAGTACTTC.

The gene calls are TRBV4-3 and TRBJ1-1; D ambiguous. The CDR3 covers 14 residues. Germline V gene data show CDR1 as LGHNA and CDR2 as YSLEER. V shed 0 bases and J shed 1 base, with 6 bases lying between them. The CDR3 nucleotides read TGCGCCAGCAGCCAAGATCTACGGAACACTGAAGCTTTCTTT. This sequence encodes CASSQDLRNTEAFF.

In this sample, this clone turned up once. In DNA form, the CDR3 reads TGCGCCAGCAGCCACAGGAACGGAGGCTACGAGCAGTACTTC. Translation gives CASSHRNGGYEQYF. V usage is TRBV4-3 and J usage is TRBJ2-7; D may be TRBD2 (5 bases). The germline V gene has CDR1 LGHNA and CDR2 YSLEER. The germline V and J ends were trimmed by 3 bases and 3 bases, with 12 bases remaining between them. The CDR3 extends over 14 amino acids.

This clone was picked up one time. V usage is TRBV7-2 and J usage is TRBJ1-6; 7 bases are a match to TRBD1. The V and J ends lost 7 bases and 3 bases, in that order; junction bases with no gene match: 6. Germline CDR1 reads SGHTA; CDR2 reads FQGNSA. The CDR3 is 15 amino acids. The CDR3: CASTRGDSYNSPLHF. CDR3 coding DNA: TGTGCCAGCACTAGGGGGGACAGCTATAATTCACCCCTCCACTTT.

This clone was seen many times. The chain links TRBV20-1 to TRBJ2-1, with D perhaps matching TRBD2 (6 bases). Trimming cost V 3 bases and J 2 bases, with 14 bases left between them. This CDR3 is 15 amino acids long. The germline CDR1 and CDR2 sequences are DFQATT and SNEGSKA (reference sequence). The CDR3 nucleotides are TGCAGTGCTAGTATGAAAGCGGGCACCTACAATGAGCAGTTCTTC. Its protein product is CSASMKAGTYNEQFF.

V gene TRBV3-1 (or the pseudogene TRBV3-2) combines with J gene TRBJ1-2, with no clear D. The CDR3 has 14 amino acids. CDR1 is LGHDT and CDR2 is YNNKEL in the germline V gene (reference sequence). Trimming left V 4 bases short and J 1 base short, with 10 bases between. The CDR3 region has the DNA TGTGCCAGCAGCCGTACGAGTCTTAACTATGGCTACACCTTC. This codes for CASSRTSLNYGYTF.

The DNA for the CDR3 is TGTGCCAGCTCACCATCACAGGGGATCTCTGGAAACACCATATATTTT. Protein: CASSPSQGISGNTIYF. This chain joins TRBV18 and TRBJ1-3; 7 bases align to TRBD1. The CDR3 is made up of 16 amino acids. Germline V gives CDR1 KGHSH, CDR2 LQKENI. The junction had 4 bases not matched to a gene; V was cut back by 2 bases and J by 0 bases. The entire variable domain, with the rest obtained from reference TRBV18 and TRBJ1-3, is as follows: NAGVMQNPRHLVRRRGQEARLRCSPMKGHSHVYWYRQLPEEGLKFMVYLQKENIIDESGMPKERFSAEFPKEGPSILRIQQVVRGDSAAYFCASSPSQGISGNTIYFGEGSWLTVV.

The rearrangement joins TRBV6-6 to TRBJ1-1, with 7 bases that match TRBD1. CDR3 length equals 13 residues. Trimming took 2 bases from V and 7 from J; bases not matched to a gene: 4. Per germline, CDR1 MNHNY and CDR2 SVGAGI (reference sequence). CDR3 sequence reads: CASSYQRQGEAFF. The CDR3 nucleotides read TGTGCCAGCAGTTACCAGCGACAGGGTGAAGCTTTCTTT.

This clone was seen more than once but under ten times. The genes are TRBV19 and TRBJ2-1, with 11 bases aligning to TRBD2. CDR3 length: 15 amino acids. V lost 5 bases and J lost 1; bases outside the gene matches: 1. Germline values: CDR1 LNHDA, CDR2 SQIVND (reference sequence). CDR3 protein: CASSGTSGSYNEQFF. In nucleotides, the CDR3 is TGTGCCAGTAGTGGGACTAGCGGTTCCTACAATGAGCAGTTCTTC. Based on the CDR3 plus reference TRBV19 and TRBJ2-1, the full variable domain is DGGITQSPKYLFRKEGQNVTLSCEQNLNHDAMYWYRQDPGQGLRLIYYSQIVNDFQKGDIAEGYSVSREKKESFPLTVTSAQKNPTAFYLCASSGTSGSYNEQFFGPGTRLTVL.

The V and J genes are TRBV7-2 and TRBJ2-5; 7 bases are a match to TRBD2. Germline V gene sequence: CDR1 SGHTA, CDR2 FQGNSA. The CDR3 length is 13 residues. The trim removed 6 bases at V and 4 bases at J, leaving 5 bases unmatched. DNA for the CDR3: TGTGCCAGCAGGAGGGGAGGGGTAGAGACCCAGTACTTC. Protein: CASRRGGVETQYF.

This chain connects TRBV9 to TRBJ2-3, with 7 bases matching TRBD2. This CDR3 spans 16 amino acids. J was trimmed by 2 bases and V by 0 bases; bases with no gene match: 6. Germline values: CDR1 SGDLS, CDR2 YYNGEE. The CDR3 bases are TGTGCCAGCAGCGTAGAAGCGGGAACGATCACAGATACGCAGTATTTT. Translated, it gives CASSVEAGTITDTQYF.

CDR3 residues: CASSTGQANSPLHF. For the CDR3, the DNA is TGTGCCAGCAGTACGGGACAGGCCAATTCACCCCTCCACTTT. The rearrangement links TRBV27 to TRBJ1-6; TRBD1 agrees at 8 bases. The CDR3 loop spans 14 amino acids. The V segment lost 5 bases and the J segment 7 bases; nucleotides outside the gene matches: 4. CDR1 MNHEY and CDR2 SMNVEV come from the germline V gene (reference sequence).

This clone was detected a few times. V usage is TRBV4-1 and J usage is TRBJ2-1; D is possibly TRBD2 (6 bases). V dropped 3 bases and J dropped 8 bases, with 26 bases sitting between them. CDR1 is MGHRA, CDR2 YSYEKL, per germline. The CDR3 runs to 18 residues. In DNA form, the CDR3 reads TGCGCCAGCAGCCACCGTACCCTCGTGGGGGGAGCGAGGTATGAGCAGTTCTTC. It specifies CASSHRTLVGGARYEQFF.

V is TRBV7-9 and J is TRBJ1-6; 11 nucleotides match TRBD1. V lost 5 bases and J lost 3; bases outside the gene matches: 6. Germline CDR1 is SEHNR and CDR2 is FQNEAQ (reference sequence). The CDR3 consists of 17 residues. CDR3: CASSRGQGADYNSPLHF. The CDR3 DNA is TGTGCCAGCAGCCGCGGACAGGGGGCGGACTATAATTCACCCCTCCACTTT.

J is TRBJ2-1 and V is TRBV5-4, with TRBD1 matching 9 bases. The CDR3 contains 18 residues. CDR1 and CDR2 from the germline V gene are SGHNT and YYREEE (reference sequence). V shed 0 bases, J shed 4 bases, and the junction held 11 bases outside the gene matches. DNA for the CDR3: TGTGCCAGCAGCTTGGGATATAGGACAGGGGCACTATACAATGAGCAGTTCTTC. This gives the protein CASSLGYRTGALYNEQFF. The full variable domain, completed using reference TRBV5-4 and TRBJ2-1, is ETGVTQSPTHLIKTRGQQVTLRCSSQSGHNTVSWYQQALGQGPQFIFQYYREEENGRGNFPPRFSGLQFPNYSSELNVNALELDDSALYLCASSLGYRTGALYNEQFFGPGTRLTVL.

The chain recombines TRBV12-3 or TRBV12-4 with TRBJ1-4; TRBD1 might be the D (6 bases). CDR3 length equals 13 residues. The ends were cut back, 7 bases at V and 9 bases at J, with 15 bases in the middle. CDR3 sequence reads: CASTLPGEKKLFF. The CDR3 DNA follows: TGTGCCAGCACCCTACCAGGGGAAAAAAAACTGTTTTTT.

CDR3 sequence (DNA): TGTGCCAGCAGCGTCTTTGGAAACACCATATATTTT. Translated: CASSVFGNTIYF. The chain links TRBV9 to TRBJ1-3; D unresolved. Germline assignment: CDR1 SGDLS and CDR2 YYNGEE. There are 12 residues in the CDR3. Trimming left V 2 bases short and J 3 bases short, with 3 bases between.

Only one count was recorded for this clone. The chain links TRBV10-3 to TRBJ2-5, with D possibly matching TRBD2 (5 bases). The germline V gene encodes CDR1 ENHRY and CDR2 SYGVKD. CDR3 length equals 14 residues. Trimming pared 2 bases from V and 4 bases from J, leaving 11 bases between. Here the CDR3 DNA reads TGTGCCATCAGTGAGGCGGGCGGGCGAGAGACCCAGTACTTC. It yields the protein CAISEAGGRETQYF.

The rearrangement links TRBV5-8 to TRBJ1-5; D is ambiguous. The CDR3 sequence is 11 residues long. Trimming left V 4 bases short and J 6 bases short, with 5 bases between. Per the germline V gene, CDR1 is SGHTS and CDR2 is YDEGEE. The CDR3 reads CASSPRQPQHF. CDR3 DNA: TGTGCCAGCAGCCCCCGTCAGCCCCAGCATTTT.

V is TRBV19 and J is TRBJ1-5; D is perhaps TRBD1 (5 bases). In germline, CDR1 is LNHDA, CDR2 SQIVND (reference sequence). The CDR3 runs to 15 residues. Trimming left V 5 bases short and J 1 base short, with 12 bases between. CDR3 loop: CASSGRAGSNQPQHF. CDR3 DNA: TGTGCCAGTAGTGGCAGGGCAGGGAGCAATCAGCCCCAGCATTTT.

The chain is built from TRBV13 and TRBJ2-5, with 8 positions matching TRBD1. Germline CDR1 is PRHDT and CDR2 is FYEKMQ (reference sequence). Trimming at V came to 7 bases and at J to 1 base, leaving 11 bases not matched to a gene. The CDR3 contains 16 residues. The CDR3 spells CASNKGTGFLQETQYF. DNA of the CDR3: TGTGCCAGCAATAAAGGGACAGGATTTCTCCAAGAGACCCAGTACTTC.

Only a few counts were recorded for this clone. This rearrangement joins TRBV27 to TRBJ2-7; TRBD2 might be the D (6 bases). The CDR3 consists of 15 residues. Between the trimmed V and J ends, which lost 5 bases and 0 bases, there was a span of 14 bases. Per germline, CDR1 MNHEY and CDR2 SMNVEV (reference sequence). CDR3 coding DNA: TGTGCCAGCAGTGCTAACGCGGGATTCTCCTACGAGCAGTACTTC. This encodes CASSANAGFSYEQYF.